This T cell receptor (beta chain) originates from a study of blood T cell repertoires in COVID-19. Background on the study: Acute and convalescent COVID-19 samples came from the United States, Italy and Spain. T cells, B-cell-depleted T cells, or PBMCs supplied cDNA or gDNA.

CDR1 SGDLS and CDR2 YYNGEE come from the germline V gene. Trimming pared 1 base from V and 3 bases from J, leaving 11 bases between. This CDR3 has 14 residues. In the original processing: Estimated nucleated cell counts came from reference gene primer amplification. Sequenced by immunoSEQ multiplex PCR; TCRdb stores in-frame clones only, minus some. V and J calls and clone size are given by that table; D and trimming were obtained from the DNA. The sample carries 65,000 to 75,000 clones, about 91% recorded once. This receptor was taken from a human donor with active COVID-19. The donor label of this sample is uncertain. Sequencing was carried out using peripheral blood. V and J are TRBV9 and TRBJ2-7, with a possible D match to TRBD2 (6 bases). CDR3 protein: CASSVPGADYEQYF. The CDR3 coding sequence is TGTGCCAGCAGCGTACCGGGAGCGGACTACGAGCAGTACTTC.